This entry features one T cell receptor beta chain sequence. CDR3 length: 16 amino acids. Germline CDR1 and CDR2: LGHNA and YNFKEQ. J lost 7 bases, V lost 2 bases, and 5 bases had no gene match. The primer mix had 60 V beta and 13 J beta primers. Only in-frame clones appear in the TCRdb table, and some are missing; sequencing was by immunoSEQ multiplex PCR. This table holds about 24,000 clones, over 85% found once. These data come from a study of glioma-infiltrating T cells after dendritic cell vaccination. Study context: Monocyte-derived dendritic cells, cultured six to seven days with IL-4 and GM-CSF, were pulsed with autologous tumor lysate.

Time point denoted: after dendritic cell vaccination, including at tumor progression/relapse. Before vaccination, two weeks after the third vaccination, and at progression, PBMC were collected. The specimen was blood, collected after dendritic cell vaccination. The receptor was derived from a human donor with glioblastoma. J is TRBJ2-2 and V is TRBV4-2, with 12 nucleotides matching TRBD2. The CDR3 bases are TGTGCCAGCAGCCAACTAGCGGGGGGGAACGTCGGGGAGCTGTTTTTT. Its protein is CASSQLAGGNVGELFF.